This entry describes one TCR beta chain. A far larger clone is off by one base, so a read error is likely. The data were taken from a study of shared clonotypes between healthy human individuals. Data came from immunoSEQ multiplex PCR; TCRdb stores just in-frame clones and leaves some out. The table shows approximately 440,000 clones, with approximately 71% occurring only once. This CDR3 has 15 amino acids. Trimming shortened V by 3 bases and J by 5 bases, and 16 bases separated the two germline ends. In germline, CDR1 is GTSNPN, CDR2 SVGIG (reference sequence). The chain has TRBV30 and TRBJ2-2; D might be TRBD2 (6 bases). The sequence was collected from a middle-aged woman in good health. Some clones in this sample may be carry-over from other donors' samples. Sample: PBMCs. CDR3 sequence: CAWRSAREDTGELFF. The CDR3 region has the DNA TGTGCCTGGAGGAGTGCAAGGGAGGATACCGGGGAGCTGTTTTTT.